This passage covers 4 T cell receptor beta chains from one sample sequenced in a study of cytomegalovirus exposure and HLA in healthy donors. A multiplex PCR was run with 60 Vbeta primers and 13 Jbeta primers. Assay used: immunoSEQ multiplex PCR; TCRdb lists only in-frame clones, some missing. The sample holds 130,000 to 150,000 clones; around three quarters are singletons and the top ten take approximately 2%. Sequenced sample: PBMCs. These receptors all stem from a middle-aged man in good health and CMV-seronegative.

The chain uses TRBV5-1 and TRBJ2-1, with 11 nucleotides matching TRBD2. This CDR3 region has 15 residues. Germline assignment: CDR1 SGHRS and CDR2 YFSETQ. The V gene end was trimmed by 2 bases and the J gene end by 6 bases; junction bases not matched to a gene: 4. Here the CDR3 reads CASSLGTSGVNEQFF. DNA of the CDR3: TGCGCCAGCAGCTTAGGGACTAGCGGTGTCAATGAGCAGTTCTTC.

This clone was observed a handful of times. In DNA, the CDR3 is TGTGCCAGCAGCCAACCTCTGACAGGGAAACAGAATTCACCCCTCCACTTT. Translated: CASSQPLTGKQNSPLHF. V is TRBV4-2 and J is TRBJ1-6; 7 bases are a match to TRBD1. Per germline, CDR1 LGHNA and CDR2 YNFKEQ. The CDR3 length is 17 residues. Losses at the gene ends were 2 bases for V and 7 bases for J; bases not matched to a gene: 11.

This chain links TRBV7-8 with TRBJ1-1, with D possibly matching TRBD1 (5 bases). CDR1 and CDR2 from the germline V gene are SGHVS and FQNEAQ. The length of the CDR3 is 15 residues. V was pared by 1 base and J by 1 base, with 10 bases between. The CDR3 DNA reads TGTGCCAGCAGCTTAGGAGGGACTTCGAACACTGAAGCTTTCTTT. As protein: CASSLGGTSNTEAFF.

The chain combines TRBV4-2 with TRBJ2-3; TRBD2 matches 10 bases. CDR1 and CDR2 (germline): LGHNA, YNFKEQ. This CDR3 contains 17 residues. The V segment lost 4 bases and the J segment 2 bases; nucleotides outside the gene matches: 9. The CDR3 nucleotides are TGTGCCAGCAGCCCAACCGGAAGCGGGGGGGTCACAGATACGCAGTATTTT. This translates into CASSPTGSGGVTDTQYF.